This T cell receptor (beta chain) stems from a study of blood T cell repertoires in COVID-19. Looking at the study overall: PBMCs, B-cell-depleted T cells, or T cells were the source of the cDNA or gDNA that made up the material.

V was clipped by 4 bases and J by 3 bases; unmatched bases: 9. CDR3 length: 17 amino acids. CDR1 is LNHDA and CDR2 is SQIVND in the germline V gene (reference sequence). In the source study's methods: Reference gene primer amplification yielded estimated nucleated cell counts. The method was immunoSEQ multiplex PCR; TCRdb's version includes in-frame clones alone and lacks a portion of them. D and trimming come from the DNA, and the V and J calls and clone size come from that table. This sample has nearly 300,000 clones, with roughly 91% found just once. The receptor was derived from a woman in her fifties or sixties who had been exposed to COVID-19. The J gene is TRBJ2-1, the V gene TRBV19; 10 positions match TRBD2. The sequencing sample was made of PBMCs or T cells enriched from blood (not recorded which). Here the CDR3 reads CASSTLLAGKNYNEQFF. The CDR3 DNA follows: TGTGCCAGTAGTACGCTACTAGCGGGGAAAAACTACAATGAGCAGTTCTTC.